This is a list of T cell receptor beta chains from one sample in a study of Ad26.COV2.S vaccination and SARS-CoV-2 variants. Profiling relied on immunoSEQ multiplex PCR, and the TCRdb table lists in-frame clones only, not all of them. Of 350,000 to 500,000 clones in the sample, 90% are singletons; the top ten hold 9% to 15%. The sample here was peripheral blood, taken in a trial of Ad26.COV2.S vaccine versus placebo. The source is a person aged 18-65 years who received the Ad26.COV2.S COVID-19 vaccine or a placebo. Each CDR3 is given with its conserved first and last residue. The order of the fields is clone size, V gene, J gene, D gene, CDR3 protein, CDR3 DNA. A D gene is named only where the DNA matches it firmly. Where a row states a size, it is once, few, many or the class of an expanded clone; other rows omit it.

.	TRBV5-8	TRBJ1-2	.	CASSSAGAGYGYTF	TGTGCCAGCAGCTCAGCCGGGGCCGGGTATGGCTACACCTTC
.	TRBV10-3	TRBJ2-3	TRBD2	CAISASGRADTQYF	TGTGCCATCAGTGCTAGCGGGAGGGCCGATACGCAGTATTTT
.	TRBV12-5	TRBJ2-2	TRBD2	CASGLVLAGGLGTGELFF	TGTGCTAGTGGTTTGGTACTAGCGGGTGGTTTAGGCACCGGGGAGCTGTTTTTT
.	TRBV27	TRBJ2-7	TRBD1	CASSPGTGVRGEQYF	TGTGCCAGCAGTCCCGGGACAGGGGTGAGGGGGGAGCAGTACTTC
few	TRBV7-9	TRBJ1-1	.	CASSLGTVNTEAFF	TGTGCCAGCAGCTTAGGGACAGTGAACACTGAAGCTTTCTTT
.	TRBV7-9	TRBJ2-3	.	CASSLEWGGGSRTDTQYF	TGTGCCAGCAGCTTAGAGTGGGGAGGCGGTTCGCGCACAGATACGCAGTATTTT
.	TRBV19	TRBJ2-5	TRBD2	CASSTAGGYQETQYF	TGTGCCAGTAGTACCGCGGGAGGGTACCAAGAGACCCAGTACTTC
.	TRBV2	TRBJ1-1	.	CASSLQTVVNTEAFF	TGTGCCAGCAGTCTACAGACCGTGGTGAACACTGAAGCTTTCTTT
.	TRBV19	TRBJ2-7	TRBD1	CASSIGTAYEQYF	TGTGCCAGTAGCATTGGGACAGCCTACGAGCAGTACTTC
.	TRBV7-2	TRBJ1-2	.	CASSLARGSYGYTF	TGTGCCAGCAGCTTAGCGCGGGGGTCTTATGGCTACACCTTC
.	TRBV27	TRBJ2-3	TRBD2	CASSQGTSGRDTQYF	TGTGCCAGCAGTCAAGGGACTAGCGGGAGAGATACGCAGTATTTT
.	TRBV4-3	TRBJ1-2	.	CASSQDRAGGYTF	TGCGCCAGCAGCCAAGATAGGGCAGGTGGCTACACCTTC
.	TRBV4-2	TRBJ2-7	TRBD2	CASSQESGGGYEQYF	TGTGCCAGCAGCCAAGAATCCGGGGGGGGATACGAGCAGTACTTC
.	TRBV5-8	TRBJ1-5	.	CASSQGQPDSNQPQHF	TGTGCCAGCAGCCAAGGACAGCCAGATAGCAATCAGCCCCAGCATTTT
.	TRBV28	TRBJ1-1	.	CASSRTVNTEAFF	TGTGCCAGCAGCAGGACGGTGAACACTGAAGCTTTCTTT
.	TRBV7-9	TRBJ2-7	.	CASSLFGSSNYEQYF	TGTGCCAGCAGCTTATTCGGCAGCTCGAACTACGAGCAGTACTTC
.	TRBV29-1	TRBJ2-1	TRBD2	CSDRPGTSGPNEQFF	TGCAGCGACAGACCGGGGACTAGCGGACCCAATGAGCAGTTCTTC
.	TRBV7-6	TRBJ2-2	TRBD2	CASSPGSGRELFF	TGTGCCAGCAGCCCCGGGAGCGGGAGGGAGCTGTTTTTT
.	TRBV12-3/TRBV12-4	TRBJ1-1	.	CASSLKQYTEAFF	TGTGCCAGCAGTTTAAAACAGTACACTGAAGCTTTCTTT
.	TRBV13	TRBJ2-1	TRBD2	CASSLVLAGYNEQFF	TGTGCCAGCAGCTTAGTACTAGCGGGGTACAATGAGCAGTTCTTC
once	TRBV28	TRBJ2-1	TRBD1	CASSLQGADMWNEQFF	TGTGCCAGCAGTCTACAGGGGGCGGATATGTGGAATGAGCAGTTCTTC
.	TRBV6-6	TRBJ2-1	TRBD2	CASSYSGREGRNEQFF	TGTGCCAGCAGTTACTCGGGGCGGGAGGGGAGGAATGAGCAGTTCTTC
.	TRBV11-2	TRBJ2-1	TRBD2	CASSFGLAGVPEGQFF	TGTGCCAGCAGCTTCGGACTAGCGGGAGTCCCAGAAGGGCAGTTCTTC
.	TRBV9	TRBJ2-2	.	CASSVEDANTGELFF	TGTGCCAGCAGCGTAGAGGATGCAAACACCGGGGAGCTGTTTTTT
.	TRBV2	TRBJ1-2	.	CASSPGAWQTAVYGYTF	TGTGCCAGCAGTCCGGGGGCCTGGCAGACAGCGGTTTATGGCTACACCTTC
.	TRBV25-1	TRBJ2-2	.	CASSFATGELFF	TGTGCCAGCAGTTTTGCCACCGGGGAGCTGTTTTTT
.	TRBV5-4	TRBJ1-1	TRBD1	CATGGQGAVEAFF	TGTGCCACCGGAGGACAGGGGGCAGTTGAAGCTTTCTTT
.	TRBV9	TRBJ2-2	.	CASSVGVSGVHGELFF	TGTGCCAGCAGCGTAGGGGTGTCTGGGGTGCACGGGGAGCTGTTTTTT
few	TRBV19	TRBJ2-7	.	CASRGLYEQYF	TGTGCCAGTAGGGGACTCTACGAGCAGTACTTC
.	TRBV28	TRBJ2-3	.	CASSDPLQPSDTQYF	TGTGCCAGCAGTGACCCTTTACAGCCGAGCGATACGCAGTATTTT
.	TRBV27	TRBJ2-1	TRBD1	CASSPSTGYNEQFF	TGTGCCAGCAGTCCCTCGACAGGGTACAATGAGCAGTTCTTC
.	TRBV6-2/TRBV6-3	TRBJ2-5	.	CASSFDPTAKQETQYF	TGTGCCAGCAGTTTCGACCCGACAGCGAAACAAGAGACCCAGTACTTC
.	TRBV14	TRBJ1-3	.	CASSQGHSSGNTIYF	TGTGCCAGCAGCCAAGGACACAGCTCTGGAAACACCATATATTTT
.	TRBV7-6	TRBJ2-7	TRBD2	CASSSGTSGSYEQYF	TGTGCCAGCAGCTCGGGGACTAGCGGGAGCTACGAGCAGTACTTC
.	TRBV14	TRBJ2-1	TRBD2	CASSQDSGLAANEQFF	TGTGCCAGCAGCCAAGATTCGGGACTAGCGGCCAATGAGCAGTTCTTC
.	TRBV28	TRBJ2-1	.	CASSFVSALSYNEQFF	TGTGCCAGCAGTTTTGTGTCGGCATTATCCTACAATGAGCAGTTCTTC
.	TRBV27	TRBJ2-7	.	CASSSLTDEQYF	TGTGCCAGCAGTTCGTTAACGGACGAGCAGTACTTC
.	TRBV7-2	TRBJ2-7	TRBD2	CASSSTSGSVSEQYF	TGTGCCAGCAGCTCCACTAGCGGGAGTGTTAGCGAGCAGTACTTC
once	TRBV20-1	TRBJ2-5	.	CSARVLLTQYF	TGCAGTGCTAGAGTATTACTAACCCAGTACTTC
.	TRBV27	TRBJ2-2	TRBD2	CASSPRSGLAGVFGELFF	TGTGCCAGCAGTCCACGATCGGGACTAGCGGGAGTGTTCGGGGAGCTGTTTTTT